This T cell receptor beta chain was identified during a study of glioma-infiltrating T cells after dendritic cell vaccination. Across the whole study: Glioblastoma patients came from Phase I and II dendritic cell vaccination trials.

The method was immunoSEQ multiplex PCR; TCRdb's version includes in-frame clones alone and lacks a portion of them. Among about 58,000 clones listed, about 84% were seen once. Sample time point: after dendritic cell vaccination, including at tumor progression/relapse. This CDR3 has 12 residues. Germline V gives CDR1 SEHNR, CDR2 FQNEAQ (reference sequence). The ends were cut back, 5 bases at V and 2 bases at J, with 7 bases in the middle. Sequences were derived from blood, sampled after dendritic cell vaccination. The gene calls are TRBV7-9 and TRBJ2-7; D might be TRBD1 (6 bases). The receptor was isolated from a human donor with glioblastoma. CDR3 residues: CASSQGTYEQYF. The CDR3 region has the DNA TGTGCCAGCAGCCAGGGGACCTACGAGCAGTACTTC.